The 5 T cell receptor beta chains below were found in one sample sequenced in a study of blood T cells in healthy people across ages. Next came a second PCR, run for about 7 to 12 cycles, which used a sample-barcoded 5' primer along with a J-beta primer mix. TCRdb reprocessed the 5' RACE reads with MiXCR, giving one entry per CDR3 protein. This sample carries about 1.5 million distinct CDR3 sequences, less than 45% of them seen once, and the ten largest clones take over 3.5%. Sequencing used blood. These receptors originate from a woman between 18 and 29 years old in good health.

The rearrangement links TRBV2 to TRBJ2-3; possible D gene TRBD1, 6 bases. The V gene lost 6 bases and the J gene lost 5 bases, with 9 bases spanning the gap. CDR1 is SNHLY and CDR2 is FYNNEI in the germline V gene. The CDR3 covers 12 residues. CDR3 coding DNA: TGTGCCAGCAGGGACAGAGAAGATACGCAGTATTTT. This translates into CASRDREDTQYF.

A remark on this clonotype: A junction boundary mismatches the germline segment, possibly from a read error. CDR3 bases: TGTGCCAGCAGCACCCTACTGGCGGGGGACTACGATGAGCAGTTCTTC. It encodes CASSTLLAGDYDEQFF. This chain joins TRBV7-9 and TRBJ2-1; 7 bases are a match to TRBD2. CDR3 length: 16 residues. CDR1 SEHNR and CDR2 FQNEAQ come from the germline V gene (reference sequence).

The chain recombines TRBV7-3 with TRBJ2-2; D not certain. This CDR3 contains 13 residues. Trimming removed 0 bases from V and 8 bases from J, with 7 bases in between. Per the germline V gene, CDR1 is SGHTA and CDR2 is FQGTGA. The DNA of the CDR3 is TGTGCCAGCAGCTTAACCCTTAGGGGGGAGCTGTTTTTT. Protein product: CASSLTLRGELFF. Full variable domain (outside the CDR3, taken from reference TRBV7-3 and TRBJ2-2): GAGVSQTPSNKVTEKGKYVELRCDPISGHTALYWYRQSLGQGPEFLIYFQGTGAADDSGLPNDRFFAVRPEGSVSTLKIQRTERGDSAVYLCASSLTLRGELFFGEGSRLTVL.

Concerning this clonotype itself: An end of the junction does not agree with germline; a read error may underlie this. The chain couples TRBV5-1 to TRBJ2-2; 8 bases map to TRBD2. Germline loops: CDR1 SGHRS, CDR2 YFSETQ. The CDR3 spans 15 residues. The CDR3 spells CVSSLVSGTTGELFF. The CDR3 DNA reads TGCGTCAGCAGCTTGGTTAGCGGGACCACCGGGGAGCTGTTTTTT.

This clonotype was counted only a few times. The chain links TRBV11-2 to TRBJ1-2, with D unresolved. Germline values: CDR1 SGHAT, CDR2 FQNNGV. The ends were cut back, 2 bases at V and 8 bases at J, with 9 bases in the middle. The CDR3 runs to 12 residues. The CDR3 DNA sequence: TGTGCCAGCAGCTTAATGATCGGGGGCTACACCTTC. It yields the protein CASSLMIGGYTF.